A single sample gave rise to the 31 T cell receptor beta chains below, sequenced in a study of T-cell reconstitution after alpha-beta-depleted transplantation in children. Construction of the TCRbeta library involved unique molecular identifiers. TCRdb used MiXCR to reprocess the PCR reads, holding one entry per CDR3 protein. The sample yields nearly 250,000 distinct CDR3 sequences, roughly 8.2% seen once. The sequenced sample was PBMCs, mostly from graft donor cells, obtained 180 days after TCRalphabeta/CD19-depleted stem cell transplant. These receptors originate from a male patient between 10 and 17 years old who had a stem cell transplant for acute lymphoblastic leukemia, so the T cells may come from the graft donor.

This clonotype was observed many times. The chain links TRBV28 to TRBJ2-2; 7 bases line up with TRBD1. Germline lookup yields CDR1 MDHEN and CDR2 SYDVKM. J was trimmed by 0 bases and V by 4 bases; bases with no gene match: 2. The CDR3 is made up of 15 amino acids. For the CDR3, the DNA is TGTGCCAGCAGTTCAGGGGGTGCGAACACCGGGGAGCTGTTTTTT. Protein product: CASSSGGANTGELFF.

The sample holds many counts of this clonotype. The chain is built from TRBV15 and TRBJ2-1; TRBD2 matches at 8 bases. The V and J ends lost 1 base and 0 bases, in that order; junction bases with no gene match: 2. Germline CDR1 reads LNHNV; CDR2 reads YYDKDF (reference sequence). CDR3 length: 16 residues. The CDR3 region is CATSRVAGFSYNEQFF. The CDR3, as DNA: TGTGCCACCAGCAGAGTAGCGGGATTCTCCTACAATGAGCAGTTCTTC.

This clonotype was found many times. The chain employs TRBV5-4 and TRBJ2-1; D is perhaps TRBD2 (5 bases). Germline assignment: CDR1 SGHNT and CDR2 YYREEE (reference sequence). V lost 4 bases to trimming and J lost 3 bases, with 14 bases between them. This CDR3 has 15 residues. CDR3 sequence reads: CASSVSVGDYNEQFF. The CDR3 DNA reads TGTGCCAGCAGCGTCTCGGTCGGGGACTACAATGAGCAGTTCTTC.

This clonotype appeared many times. The genes are TRBV13 and TRBJ2-1; 7 bases map to TRBD1. This CDR3 is built from 15 residues. Germline trimming cut 5 bases from V and 6 bases from J; bases unmatched to any gene: 10. Germline V gene lookup returns CDR1 PRHDT and CDR2 FYEKMQ (reference sequence). The CDR3: CASSLQGQKANEQFF. CDR3 coding DNA: TGTGCCAGCAGCCTACAGGGACAGAAGGCCAATGAGCAGTTCTTC.

This clonotype was counted ten times or more. This rearrangement joins TRBV19 to TRBJ2-7, with 9 bases identical to TRBD1. Germline trimming cut 3 bases from V and 8 bases from J; bases unmatched to any gene: 5. Germline V gives CDR1 LNHDA, CDR2 SQIVND (reference sequence). The CDR3 contains 13 residues. The CDR3 nucleotides read TGTGCCAGTAGTATCTCGACAGGGGGACAGCAGTACTTC. Translated: CASSISTGGQQYF.

This clonotype was seen many times. J is TRBJ1-5 and V is TRBV3-1; D not certain. CDR1 is LGHDT, CDR2 YNNKEL, per germline (reference sequence). CDR3 size: 13 residues. Trimming shortened V by 0 bases and J by 6 bases, and 6 bases separated the two germline ends. CDR3 sequence: CASSQEAGQPQHF. The CDR3 region has the DNA TGTGCCAGCAGCCAAGAAGCGGGTCAGCCCCAGCATTTT.

This clonotype appeared a few times. The gene calls are TRBV7-2 and TRBJ2-1; 12 bases align to TRBD2. Losses at the gene ends were 1 base for V and 0 bases for J; bases not matched to a gene: 13. Germline V gene data show CDR1 as SGHTA and CDR2 as FQGNSA. This CDR3 comprises 21 residues. The chain's CDR3 is CASSLGAGLAGGRGSYNEQFF. The CDR3 bases are TGTGCCAGCAGCTTAGGCGCCGGCCTAGCGGGAGGGCGGGGCTCCTACAATGAGCAGTTCTTC.

This clonotype has a count of ten or more. The J gene is TRBJ2-4, the V gene TRBV18; D unresolved. Looked up from germline, CDR1 is KGHSH and CDR2 is LQKENI. The CDR3 spans 13 residues. V shed 2 bases and J shed 2 bases, with 4 bases lying between them. CDR3 in amino acids: CASSPGSKNIQYF. The DNA for the CDR3 is TGTGCCAGCTCACCAGGGTCCAAAAACATTCAGTACTTC.

The sample holds many counts of this clonotype. The chain carries TRBV28 and TRBJ2-7; 7 nucleotides align to TRBD2. CDR3 size: 12 residues. CDR1 MDHEN and CDR2 SYDVKM come from the germline V gene. J lost 11 bases, V lost 11 bases, and 15 bases had no gene match. The CDR3 DNA is TGTGCCGTCGCTAGCGGCAGAAAGAGGAAGTACTTC. It encodes CAVASGRKRKYF.

The rearrangement links TRBV19 to TRBJ2-1; D could derive from TRBD1 or TRBD2 (5 bases each). Germline V gene sequence: CDR1 LNHDA, CDR2 SQIVND (reference sequence). Trimming took off 5 bases at V and 10 bases at J, with 24 bases between the two ends. This CDR3 region has 16 residues. The CDR3 protein is CASSSGRKFRGDEQFF. The CDR3 nucleotides are TGTGCCAGTAGTTCAGGGCGGAAATTTCGGGGAGACGAGCAGTTCTTC. The variable domain in full, completed from reference TRBV19 and TRBJ2-1, reads DGGITQSPKYLFRKEGQNVTLSCEQNLNHDAMYWYRQDPGQGLRLIYYSQIVNDFQKGDIAEGYSVSREKKESFPLTVTSAQKNPTAFYLCASSSGRKFRGDEQFFGPGTRLTVL.

This clonotype was counted between two and nine times. The chain has TRBV5-7 and TRBJ1-5; perhaps TRBD1 as D (6 bases). TRBV5-7 is an ORF; its function is uncertain. V lost 2 bases and J lost 3, with 18 bases in between. The CDR3 runs to 17 residues. The CDR3, as DNA: TGTGCCAGCAGCTTTAAGCCCGGGACAAACTTCAATCAGCCCCAGCATTTT. It is translated as CASSFKPGTNFNQPQHF.

Many counts were recorded for this clonotype. The chain uses TRBV10-3 and TRBJ2-7; no clear D. Germline V gives CDR1 ENHRY, CDR2 SYGVKD. CDR3 length: 12 amino acids. V gave up 8 bases and J gave up 0 bases, with 8 bases separating them. CDR3 region: CAIGGFSYEQYF. The CDR3 DNA reads TGTGCCATCGGCGGATTCTCCTACGAGCAGTACTTC.

In its sample, this clonotype was seen many times. The chain couples TRBV4-3 to TRBJ2-1, with 13 bases that match TRBD2. The V gene end was trimmed by 3 bases and the J gene end by 10 bases; junction bases not matched to a gene: 6. CDR3 length equals 15 residues. Germline-derived CDR1 and CDR2 are LGHNA and YSLEER. The CDR3 region has the DNA TGCGCCAGCAGCCAGGGGGGACTAGCGGGGAAAGAGCAGTTCTTC. Its translation: CASSQGGLAGKEQFF.

The rearrangement uses TRBV20-1 and TRBJ1-1, with D possibly TRBD1 on 6 matching bases. V lost 2 bases and J 6 bases, leaving 10 bases between the germline ends. This CDR3 contains 12 residues. In germline, CDR1 is DFQATT, CDR2 SNEGSKA (reference sequence). The DNA of the CDR3 is TGCAGTGCTAGACCACAGGGTTCTGAAGCTTTCTTT. The encoded protein is CSARPQGSEAFF.

This clonotype was observed at least ten times. The rearrangement joins TRBV20-1 to TRBJ1-1; D possibly corresponds to TRBD1 (5 bases). This CDR3 spans 14 amino acids. Trimming took 1 base from V and 1 from J, leaving 10 bases between them. The germline CDR1 and CDR2 sequences are DFQATT and SNEGSKA (reference sequence). The CDR3 bases are TGCAGTGCTAGAGGTGCAGGGTGGAACACTGAAGCTTTCTTT. It specifies CSARGAGWNTEAFF.

Comments on this clonotype: Just one base apart from a much larger clone, this may be a read error. This sequence joins TRBV10-3 and TRBJ2-1; D remains unclear. Germline-derived CDR1 and CDR2 are ENHRY and SYGVKD. The CDR3 consists of 11 residues. V was cut by 6 bases and J by 6 bases, with 6 bases left in between. The chain's CDR3 is CAISAFNEQFF. CDR3 sequence (DNA): TGTGCCATCAGCGCATTCAATGAGCAGTTCTTC.

The sample holds many counts of this clonotype. The V and J genes are TRBV28 and TRBJ2-7; D is unclear. The CDR3 consists of 13 residues. Trimming stripped 3 bases from V and 6 bases from J, with 12 bases between. Germline CDR1 and CDR2: MDHEN and SYDVKM. The CDR3 is CASSFQTGREQYF. The CDR3 coding sequence is TGTGCCAGCAGTTTCCAGACCGGGCGCGAGCAGTACTTC.

This clonotype appeared many times. The chain is built from TRBV5-1 and TRBJ2-1; TRBD2 matches at 7 bases. J was trimmed by 6 bases and V by 0 bases; bases with no gene match: 12. Germline assignment: CDR1 SGHRS and CDR2 YFSETQ. This CDR3 has 17 amino acids. In nucleotides, the CDR3 is TGCGCCAGCAGCTTGGAAAATGGCGGGAGTGGAGGCAATGAGCAGTTCTTC. It specifies CASSLENGGSGGNEQFF.

This clonotype was counted ten times or more. The V and J genes are TRBV29-1 and TRBJ2-1; D is uncertain. Per germline, CDR1 SQVTM and CDR2 ANQGSEA. V lost 4 bases and J lost 4, with 8 bases in between. The CDR3 spans 12 residues. The CDR3 DNA reads as TGCAGCGTTGGACATACTTACAATGAGCAGTTCTTC. This codes for CSVGHTYNEQFF.

This clonotype was detected many times. The chain carries TRBV27 and TRBJ2-3; 8 nucleotides agree with TRBD2. Losses at the gene ends were 8 bases for V and 0 bases for J; bases not matched to a gene: 1. The CDR3 runs to 13 residues. The germline CDR1 and CDR2 sequences are MNHEY and SMNVEV (reference sequence). The CDR3 loop reads CASSSGSTDTQYF. CDR3 bases: TGTGCCAGCTCTAGCGGGAGCACAGATACGCAGTATTTT.

Many counts were recorded for this clonotype. J is TRBJ2-7 and V is TRBV4-2; 7 bases align to TRBD2. The germline CDR1 and CDR2 sequences are LGHNA and YNFKEQ. Trimming took 0 bases from V and 3 from J; bases not matched to a gene: 26. The CDR3 has 22 residues. The CDR3 DNA reads TGTGCCAGCAGCCAAGATCCCTTCTCGGATTGGGGGAGGGCCAATTGGGGCTACGAGCAGTACTTC. It codes for CASSQDPFSDWGRANWGYEQYF.

In its sample, this clonotype was seen many times. CDR3 DNA sequence: TGTGCCAGCAAGTTCAGGACAGGGGGACCTGGGGCCAACGTCCTGACTTTC. Translating it yields CASKFRTGGPGANVLTF. The chain uses TRBV28 and TRBJ2-6, with TRBD1 matching 10 bases. This CDR3 has 17 amino acids. Germline CDR1 MDHEN, CDR2 SYDVKM. V was clipped by 7 bases and J by 2 bases; unmatched bases: 8.

This clonotype was observed at least ten times. This chain's CDR3 is CASLAPRGDEQFF. CDR3 coding DNA: TGTGCCAGCTTGGCACCCAGGGGCGATGAGCAGTTCTTC. The chain employs TRBV6-2 or TRBV6-3 and TRBJ2-1; D might be TRBD1 (6 bases). Per germline, CDR1 MNHEY and CDR2 SVGEGT. The germline V and J ends were trimmed by 8 bases and 8 bases, with 16 bases remaining between them. There are 13 residues in the CDR3.

The gene calls are TRBV6-1 and TRBJ1-2; unclear D gene. V gave up 6 bases and J gave up 6 bases, with 14 bases separating them. The V gene's germline CDR1 is MNHNS and CDR2 SASEGT. This CDR3 is 13 amino acids long. DNA for the CDR3: TGTGCCAGCAGAACAGCATACGGCGATGGCTACACCTTC. This codes for CASRTAYGDGYTF.

This clonotype was seen at least ten times. The CDR3 bases are TGCGCCAGCAGCTTCTCGAGTAGGGAGACCCAGTACTTC. Protein product: CASSFSSRETQYF. The V call is TRBV5-1, the J call TRBJ2-5; D is uncertain. In germline, CDR1 is SGHRS, CDR2 YFSETQ. Trimming shortened V by 2 bases and J by 5 bases, and 10 bases separated the two germline ends. The CDR3 loop spans 13 amino acids.

Many counts were recorded for this clonotype. The chain couples TRBV9 to TRBJ1-2; the D is unclear. The CDR3 length is 13 residues. V was trimmed by 0 bases and J by 8 bases, leaving 11 bases between them. CDR1 and CDR2 from the germline V gene are SGDLS and YYNGEE. CDR3: CASSVGEVWGYTF. Here the CDR3 DNA reads TGTGCCAGCAGCGTAGGGGAGGTTTGGGGCTACACCTTC.

The V call is TRBV28, the J call TRBJ2-1; 12 positions agree with TRBD2. The CDR3 is made up of 13 amino acids. Germline assignment: CDR1 MDHEN and CDR2 SYDVKM. V gave up 7 bases and J gave up 7 bases; unmatched junction bases: 2. Written as DNA, the CDR3 is TGTGCCAGCACCGGGACTAGCGGGAATGAGCAGTTCTTC. It codes for CASTGTSGNEQFF.

Note on this clonotype: This may come from a read error, since a much larger clone is one base off. The chain combines TRBV27 with TRBJ1-5; possible D gene TRBD1, 5 bases. Germline CDR1 MNHEY, CDR2 SMNVEV (reference sequence). This CDR3 contains 14 residues. CDR3 in amino acids: CASSHRDGNQTQHF. The DNA of the CDR3 is TGTGCCAGCAGTCACCGGGACGGAAATCAGACCCAGCATTTT.

Many counts were recorded for this clonotype. CDR3 loop: CASSSPGQAEKLFF. CDR3 nucleotide sequence: TGTGCCAGCAGCTCACCGGGACAGGCTGAAAAACTGTTTTTT. The chain couples TRBV11-2 to TRBJ1-4, with 8 bases that match TRBD1. J gave up 7 bases and V 4 bases, and 5 bases lay outside the gene matches. CDR1 is SGHAT and CDR2 is FQNNGV in the germline V gene. This CDR3 contains 14 residues.

This clonotype has at least ten counts. The rearrangement uses TRBV6-5 and TRBJ2-5, with a possible D match to TRBD1 (5 bases). This CDR3 has 15 residues. V was clipped by 3 bases and J by 5 bases, with 16 bases between them. Per germline, CDR1 MNHEY and CDR2 SVGAGI. The CDR3 sequence: CASSYTGRQTETQYF. In DNA, the CDR3 is TGTGCCAGCAGTTATACAGGCCGCCAAACTGAGACCCAGTACTTC.

This clonotype was observed at least ten times. The V call is TRBV29-1, the J call TRBJ1-1, with D maybe TRBD1 (5 bases). V gave up 4 bases and J gave up 3 bases, with 12 bases separating them. The CDR3 length is 13 residues. The V gene's germline CDR1 is SQVTM and CDR2 ANQGSEA. Here the CDR3 DNA reads TGCAGCGTTGTAAGGGGATATTACACTGAAGCTTTCTTT. Translation gives CSVVRGYYTEAFF. Looking up the rest from reference TRBV29-1 and TRBJ1-1 gives the full variable domain: SAVISQKPSRDICQRGTSLTIQCQVDSQVTMMFWYRQQPGQSLTLIATANQGSEATYESGFVIDKFPISRPNLTFSTLTVSNMSPEDSSIYLCSVVRGYYTEAFFGQGTRLTVV.